Each of the 2 T cell receptor beta chains below was sequenced from the same sample in a study of tumor T cells in aggressive B-cell lymphoma. Method: immunoSEQ multiplex PCR; TCRdb's copy keeps in-frame clones and lacks some. The sample lists roughly 2,100 clones; over 70% were seen once. Sequencing was done on a sample of tumor tissue. These receptors were taken from an adult with diffuse large B cell lymphoma.

The rearrangement links TRBV9 to TRBJ2-2; D may be TRBD2 (7 bases). The length of the CDR3 is 16 residues. Trimming took 4 bases from V and 4 from J, leaving 17 bases between them. CDR1 SGDLS and CDR2 YYNGEE come from the germline V gene. CDR3 coding DNA: TGTGCCAGCAGCCCCCGTGCGGGGGCGGCCACCGGGGAGCTGTTTTTT. Translation gives CASSPRAGAATGELFF.

This chain links TRBV10-3 with TRBJ1-1, with unresolved D. Per the germline V gene, CDR1 is ENHRY and CDR2 is SYGVKD. The V end lost 8 bases, the J end lost 0 bases, and 10 bases lay between the germline ends. CDR3 length: 13 amino acids. This chain's CDR3 is CAIEPTLNTEAFF. The DNA of the CDR3 is TGTGCCATCGAACCGACACTGAACACTGAAGCTTTCTTT.